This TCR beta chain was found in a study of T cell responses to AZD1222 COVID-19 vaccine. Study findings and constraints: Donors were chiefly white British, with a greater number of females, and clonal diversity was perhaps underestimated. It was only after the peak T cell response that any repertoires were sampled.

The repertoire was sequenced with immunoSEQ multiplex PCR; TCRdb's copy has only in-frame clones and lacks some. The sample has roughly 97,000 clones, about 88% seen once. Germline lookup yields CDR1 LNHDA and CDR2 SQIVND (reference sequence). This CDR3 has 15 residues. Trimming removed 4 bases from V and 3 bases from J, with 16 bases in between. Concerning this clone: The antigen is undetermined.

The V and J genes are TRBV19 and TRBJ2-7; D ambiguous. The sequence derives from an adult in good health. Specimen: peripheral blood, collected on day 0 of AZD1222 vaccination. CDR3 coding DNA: TGTGCCAGTAGTAAATCGGAGACCCCTTTCTACGAGCAGTACTTC. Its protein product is CASSKSETPFYEQYF.